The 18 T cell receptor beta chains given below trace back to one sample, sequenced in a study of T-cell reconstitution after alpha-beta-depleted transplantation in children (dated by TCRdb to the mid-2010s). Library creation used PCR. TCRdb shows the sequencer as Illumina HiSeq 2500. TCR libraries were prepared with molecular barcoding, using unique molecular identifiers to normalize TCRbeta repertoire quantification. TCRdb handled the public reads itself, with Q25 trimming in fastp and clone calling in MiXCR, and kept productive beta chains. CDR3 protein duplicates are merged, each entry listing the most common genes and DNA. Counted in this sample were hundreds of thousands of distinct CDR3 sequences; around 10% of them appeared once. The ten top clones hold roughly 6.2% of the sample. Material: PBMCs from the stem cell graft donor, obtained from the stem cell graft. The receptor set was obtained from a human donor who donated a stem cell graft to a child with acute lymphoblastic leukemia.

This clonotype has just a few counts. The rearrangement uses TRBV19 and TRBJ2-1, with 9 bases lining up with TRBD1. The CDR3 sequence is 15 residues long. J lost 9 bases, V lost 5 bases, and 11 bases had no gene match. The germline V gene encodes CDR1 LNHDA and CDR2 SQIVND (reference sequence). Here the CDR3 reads CASSPAGQGFSEQFF. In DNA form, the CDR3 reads TGTGCCAGTAGTCCGGCGGGACAGGGCTTCAGTGAGCAGTTCTTC.

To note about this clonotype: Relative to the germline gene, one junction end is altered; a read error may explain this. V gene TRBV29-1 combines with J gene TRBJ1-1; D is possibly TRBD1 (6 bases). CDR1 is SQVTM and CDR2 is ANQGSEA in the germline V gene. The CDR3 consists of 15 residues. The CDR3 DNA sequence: TGCAGCGTTGAAGAACCGGGACACCTGAACTCTGAAGCTTTCTTT. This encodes CSVEEPGHLNSEAFF.

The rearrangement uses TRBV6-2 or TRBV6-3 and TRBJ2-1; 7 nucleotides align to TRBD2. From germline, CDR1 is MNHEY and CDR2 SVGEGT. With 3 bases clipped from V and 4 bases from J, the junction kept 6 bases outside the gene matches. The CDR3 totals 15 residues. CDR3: CASSYLSGAYNEQFF. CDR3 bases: TGTGCCAGCAGTTATCTAAGCGGGGCGTACAATGAGCAGTTCTTC.

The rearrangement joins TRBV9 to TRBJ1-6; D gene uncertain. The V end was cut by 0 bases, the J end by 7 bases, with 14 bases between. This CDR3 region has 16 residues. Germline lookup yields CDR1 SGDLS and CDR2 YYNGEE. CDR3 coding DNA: TGTGCCAGCAGCGTAGATAACCGAGGGCAGAATTCACCCCTCCACTTT. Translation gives CASSVDNRGQNSPLHF.

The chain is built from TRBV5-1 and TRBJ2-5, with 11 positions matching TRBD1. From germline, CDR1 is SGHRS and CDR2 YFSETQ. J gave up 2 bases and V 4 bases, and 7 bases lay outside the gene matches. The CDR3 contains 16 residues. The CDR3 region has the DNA TGCGCCAGCAGCGCCAGGGGGACAGGGGGACAAGAGACCCAGTACTTC. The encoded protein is CASSARGTGGQETQYF.

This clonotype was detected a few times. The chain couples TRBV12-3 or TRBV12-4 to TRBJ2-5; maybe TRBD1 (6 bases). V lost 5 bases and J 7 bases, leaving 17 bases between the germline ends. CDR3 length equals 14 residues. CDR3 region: CASSRRGRGGTQYF. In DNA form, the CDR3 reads TGTGCCAGCAGTCGTCGGGGTCGAGGGGGGACCCAGTACTTC.

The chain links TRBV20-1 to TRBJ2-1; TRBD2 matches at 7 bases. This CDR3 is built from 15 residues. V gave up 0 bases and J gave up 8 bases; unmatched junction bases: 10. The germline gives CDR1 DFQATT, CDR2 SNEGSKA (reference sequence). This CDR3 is CSARDYSGPRDEQFF. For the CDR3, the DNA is TGCAGTGCTAGAGACTATAGCGGGCCAAGGGATGAGCAGTTCTTC.

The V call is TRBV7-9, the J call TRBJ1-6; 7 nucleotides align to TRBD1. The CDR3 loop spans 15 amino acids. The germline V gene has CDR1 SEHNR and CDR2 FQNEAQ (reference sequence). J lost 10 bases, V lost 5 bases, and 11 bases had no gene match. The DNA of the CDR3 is TGTGCCAGCAGCCCCCTAACAGGGGTAGGATCACCCCTCCACTTT. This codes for CASSPLTGVGSPLHF.

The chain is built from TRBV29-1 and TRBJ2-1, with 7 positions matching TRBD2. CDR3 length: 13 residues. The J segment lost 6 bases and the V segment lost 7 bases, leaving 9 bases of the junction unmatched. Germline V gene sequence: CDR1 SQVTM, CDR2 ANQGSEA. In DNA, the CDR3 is TGCAGCGGGACTAGGAAGTTGGGCAATGAGCAGTTCTTC. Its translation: CSGTRKLGNEQFF.

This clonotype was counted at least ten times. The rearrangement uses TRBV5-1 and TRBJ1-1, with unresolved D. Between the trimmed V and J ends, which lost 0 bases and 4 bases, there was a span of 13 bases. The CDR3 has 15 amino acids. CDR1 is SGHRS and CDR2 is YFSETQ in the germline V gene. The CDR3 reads CASSLEPGRATEAFF. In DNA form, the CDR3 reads TGCGCCAGCAGCTTGGAGCCGGGGAGGGCCACTGAAGCTTTCTTT. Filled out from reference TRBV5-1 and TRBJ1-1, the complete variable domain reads KAGVTQTPRYLIKTRGQQVTLSCSPISGHRSVSWYQQTPGQGLQFLFEYFSETQRNKGNFPGRFSGRQFSNSRSEMNVSTLELGDSALYLCASSLEPGRATEAFFGQGTRLTVV.

CDR3 region: CASSLDRQSSYNEQFF. The CDR3 bases are TGCGCCAGCAGCTTAGACAGGCAGAGCTCCTACAATGAGCAGTTCTTC. The chain employs TRBV5-1 and TRBJ2-1, with D perhaps matching TRBD1 (6 bases). The V end was cut by 2 bases, the J end by 0 bases, with 12 bases between. The germline V gene encodes CDR1 SGHRS and CDR2 YFSETQ. The length of the CDR3 is 16 residues.

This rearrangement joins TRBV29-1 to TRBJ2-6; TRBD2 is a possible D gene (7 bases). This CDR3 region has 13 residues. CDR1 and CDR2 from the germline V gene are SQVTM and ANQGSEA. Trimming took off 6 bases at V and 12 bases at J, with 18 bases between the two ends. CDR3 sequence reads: CSVAREGGSVLTF. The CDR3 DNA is TGCAGCGTCGCAAGAGAGGGGGGGAGCGTCCTGACTTTC.

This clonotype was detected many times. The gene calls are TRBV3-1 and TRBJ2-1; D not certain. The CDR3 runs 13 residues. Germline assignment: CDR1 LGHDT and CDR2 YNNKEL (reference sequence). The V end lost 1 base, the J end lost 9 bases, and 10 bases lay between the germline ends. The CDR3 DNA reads TGTGCCAGCAGCCAAGGGGAACGACTTGAGCAGTTCTTC. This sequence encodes CASSQGERLEQFF.

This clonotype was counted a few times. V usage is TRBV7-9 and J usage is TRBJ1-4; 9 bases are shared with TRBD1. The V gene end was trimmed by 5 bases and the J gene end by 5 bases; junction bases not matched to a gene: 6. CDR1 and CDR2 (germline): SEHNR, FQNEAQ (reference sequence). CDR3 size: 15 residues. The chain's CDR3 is CASSRRDRENEKLFF. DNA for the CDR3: TGTGCCAGCAGCCGACGGGACAGGGAGAATGAAAAACTGTTTTTT. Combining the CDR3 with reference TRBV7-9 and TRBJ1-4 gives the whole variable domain DTGVSQNPRHKITKRGQNVTFRCDPISEHNRLYWYRQTLGQGPEFLTYFQNEAQLEKSRLLSDRFSAERPKGSFSTLEIQRTEQGDSAMYLCASSRRDRENEKLFFGSGTQLSVL.

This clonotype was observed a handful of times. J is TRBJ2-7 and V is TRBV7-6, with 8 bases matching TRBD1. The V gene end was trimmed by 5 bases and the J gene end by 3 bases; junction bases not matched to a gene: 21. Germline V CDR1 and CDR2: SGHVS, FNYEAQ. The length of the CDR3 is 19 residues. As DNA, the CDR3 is TGTGCCAGCAGCGATTCTGGGATCCGGACAGGGATCTTGGGCTACGAGCAGTACTTC. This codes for CASSDSGIRTGILGYEQYF. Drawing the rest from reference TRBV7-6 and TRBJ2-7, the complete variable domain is GAGVSQSPRYKVTKRGQDVALRCDPISGHVSLYWYRQALGQGPEFLTYFNYEAQQDKSGLPNDRFSAERPEGSISTLTIQRTEQRDSAMYRCASSDSGIRTGILGYEQYFGPGTRLTVT.

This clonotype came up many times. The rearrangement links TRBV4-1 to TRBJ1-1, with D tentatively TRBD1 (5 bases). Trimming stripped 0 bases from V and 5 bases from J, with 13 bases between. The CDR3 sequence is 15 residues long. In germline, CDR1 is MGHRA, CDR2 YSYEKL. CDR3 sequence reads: CASSQEGVWGTEAFF. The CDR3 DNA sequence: TGCGCCAGCAGCCAAGAAGGCGTATGGGGGACTGAAGCTTTCTTT.

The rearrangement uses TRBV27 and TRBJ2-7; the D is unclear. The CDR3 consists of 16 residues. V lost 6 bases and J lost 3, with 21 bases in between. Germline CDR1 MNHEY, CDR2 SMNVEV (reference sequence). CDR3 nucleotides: TGTGCCAGCAGACTAAACTCCGGCGGCTCCCTCTACGAGCAGTACTTC. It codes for CASRLNSGGSLYEQYF.

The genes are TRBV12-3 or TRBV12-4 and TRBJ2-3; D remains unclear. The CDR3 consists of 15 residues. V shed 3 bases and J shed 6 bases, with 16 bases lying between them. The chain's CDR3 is CASSLLVVVGDTQYF. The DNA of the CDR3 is TGTGCCAGCAGTTTGTTGGTAGTCGTGGGCGATACGCAGTATTTT.